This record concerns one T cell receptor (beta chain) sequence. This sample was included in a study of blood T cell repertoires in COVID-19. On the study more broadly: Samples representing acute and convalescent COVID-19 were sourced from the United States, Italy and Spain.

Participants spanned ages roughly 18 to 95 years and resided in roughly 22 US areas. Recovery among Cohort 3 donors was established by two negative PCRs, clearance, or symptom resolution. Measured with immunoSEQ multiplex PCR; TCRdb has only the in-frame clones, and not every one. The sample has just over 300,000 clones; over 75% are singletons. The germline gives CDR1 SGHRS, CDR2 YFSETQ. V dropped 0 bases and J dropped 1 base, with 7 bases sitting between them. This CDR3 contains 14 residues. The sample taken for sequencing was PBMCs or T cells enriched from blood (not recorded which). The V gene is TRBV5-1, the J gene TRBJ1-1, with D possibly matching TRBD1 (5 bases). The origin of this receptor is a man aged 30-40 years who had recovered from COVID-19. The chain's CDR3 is CASSLAGPNTEAFF. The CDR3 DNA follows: TGCGCCAGCAGCTTGGCAGGGCCGAACACTGAAGCTTTCTTT.